This T cell receptor beta chain was captured by sequencing in a study of OX40 agonist ivuxolimab in advanced cancers. On the study more broadly: One hepatocellular carcinoma and two cutaneous melanoma patients partially responded.

The data were produced by immunoSEQ multiplex PCR, yet TCRdb's version contains in-frame clones alone and is incomplete. The sample includes tens of thousands of clones, 60% to 85% of them seen just once. This clone was counted once. Antigen unknown. General study results and limits: Expanded clones were, on average, more numerous in CD8+ T cells than in CD4+. Also present in some nonresponders was a low level of normalized T-cell clonal expansion.

Germline assignment: CDR1 SGHAT and CDR2 FQNNGV. The V end was cut by 6 bases, the J end by 9 bases, with 15 bases between. There are 13 residues in the CDR3. The specimen comprised CD4+ or CD8+ T cells sorted from blood, sampled in a trial of the OX40 agonist ivuxolimab. The source is an adult with an advanced solid tumor such as melanoma, head and neck, liver or kidney cancer. The V and J genes are TRBV11-2 and TRBJ2-1, with D tentatively TRBD2 (5 bases). The CDR3 DNA reads TGTGCCAGCAGACACTCGTCGGGGATTGAGCAGTTCTTC. Translation gives CASRHSSGIEQFF.